One and the same sample provided the 32 T cell receptor beta chains below, sequenced in a study of OX40 agonist ivuxolimab in advanced cancers. Clones were sequenced by immunoSEQ multiplex PCR, and TCRdb holds only the in-frame ones, with some missing. The table has about 84,000 clones, roughly 80% seen once. The sample consisted of CD4+ or CD8+ T cells sorted from blood, taken in a trial of the OX40 agonist ivuxolimab. Receptors originate from an adult with an advanced solid tumor such as melanoma, head and neck, liver or kidney cancer.

This chain uses TRBV18 with TRBJ1-1; TRBD1 is a possible D gene (6 bases). CDR1 and CDR2 (germline): KGHSH, LQKENI. Trimming shortened V by 0 bases and J by 3 bases, and 14 bases separated the two germline ends. This CDR3 comprises 16 residues. The CDR3 here is CASSPPYRVGDTEAFF. The CDR3 DNA sequence: TGTGCCAGCTCACCACCTTACAGGGTGGGAGACACTGAAGCTTTCTTT.

V gene TRBV7-8 combines with J gene TRBJ1-3; D ambiguous. CDR1 is SGHVS, CDR2 FQNEAQ, per germline. Trimming removed 5 bases at V and 4 bases at J, with 12 bases between. The CDR3 contains 14 residues. The DNA for the CDR3 is TGTGCCAGCAGCGATACCGGGCCGGGAAACACCATATATTTT. Translated: CASSDTGPGNTIYF. Supplemented by reference TRBV7-8 and TRBJ1-3, the full variable domain reads GAGVSQSPRYKVAKRGQDVALRCDPISGHVSLFWYQQALGQGPEFLTYFQNEAQLDKSGLPSDRFFAERPEGSVSTLKIQRTQQEDSAVYLCASSDTGPGNTIYFGEGSWLTVV.

V usage is TRBV5-4 and J usage is TRBJ1-5; tentative D call: TRBD1 (5 bases). The germline CDR1 and CDR2 sequences are SGHNT and YYREEE (reference sequence). V was cut by 0 bases and J by 6 bases, with 16 bases left in between. The CDR3 runs to 16 residues. CDR3 sequence reads: CASSLAVKQVGQPQHF. The CDR3, as DNA: TGTGCCAGCAGCTTGGCCGTTAAACAGGTGGGTCAGCCCCAGCATTTT.

This clone has more than one count but fewer than ten. The chain recombines TRBV7-9 with TRBJ1-2, with D perhaps TRBD1 (6 bases). This CDR3 has 13 residues. Germline CDR1 SEHNR, CDR2 FQNEAQ (reference sequence). The V and J ends lost 2 bases and 8 bases respectively, with 12 bases between them. CDR3 residues: CASSLSQGGGYTF. The CDR3 nucleotides are TGTGCCAGCAGCTTATCACAGGGCGGAGGCTACACCTTC.

This clone was counted a few times. The V and J genes are TRBV5-8 and TRBJ1-6, with TRBD1 identical over 9 bases. The V and J ends lost 2 bases and 10 bases, in that order; junction bases with no gene match: 7. Germline V gene data show CDR1 as SGHTS and CDR2 as YDEGEE. This CDR3 comprises 15 residues. The CDR3 DNA follows: TGTGCCAGCAGCTTCGGGGACAGGGTGATCTCACCCCTCCACTTT. Protein product: CASSFGDRVISPLHF. The complete variable domain, with remaining parts taken from reference TRBV5-8 and TRBJ1-6, reads EAGVTQSPTHLIKTRGQQATLRCSPISGHTSVYWYQQALGLGLQFLLWYDEGEERNRGNFPPRFSGRQFPNYSSELNVNALELEDSALYLCASSFGDRVISPLHFGNGTRLTVT.

The chain combines TRBV11-1 with TRBJ2-7; 7 bases match TRBD2. CDR3 length: 14 amino acids. The ends lost 5 bases at V and 2 bases at J; junction bases unmatched: 6. In germline, CDR1 is SGHAT, CDR2 FQDESV (reference sequence). CDR3 nucleotide sequence: TGTGCCAGCAGCGACAGAGCGGGGCCCTACGAGCAGTACGTC. Amino acid sequence: CASSDRAGPYEQYV.

The V gene is TRBV6-4, the J gene TRBJ2-5, with 10 bases aligning to TRBD1. Per the germline V gene, CDR1 is MRHNA and CDR2 is SNTAGT. V shed 7 bases and J 4 bases; nucleotides not matched to a gene: 9. This CDR3 region has 15 residues. CDR3 DNA sequence: TGTGCCAGCACGTTACCGGGACAGGGGAGAGAGACCCAGTACTTC. This codes for CASTLPGQGRETQYF.

This chain connects TRBV4-1 to TRBJ1-4, with a tentative D call TRBD1 (6 bases). Trimming left V 2 bases short and J 5 bases short, with 12 bases between. From germline, CDR1 is MGHRA and CDR2 YSYEKL. The CDR3 length is 15 residues. CDR3 loop: CASSQTGIGNEKLFF. DNA for the CDR3: TGCGCCAGCAGCCAAACAGGGATTGGAAATGAAAAACTGTTTTTT.

The chain has TRBV5-5 and TRBJ2-2; D remains ambiguous. Trimming cost V 0 bases and J 1 base, with 7 bases left between them. Germline-derived CDR1 and CDR2 are SGHKS and YYEKEE (reference sequence). There are 15 residues in the CDR3. Here the CDR3 reads CASSLEGWNTGELFF. In DNA form, the CDR3 reads TGTGCCAGCAGCTTGGAGGGATGGAACACCGGGGAGCTGTTTTTT.

This chain connects TRBV7-3 to TRBJ1-1; D is undetermined. The V end was cut by 5 bases, the J end by 2 bases, with 15 bases between. The CDR3 extends over 15 amino acids. Germline V gene sequence: CDR1 SGHTA, CDR2 FQGTGA. The CDR3 coding sequence is TGTGCCAGCAGCCCGGACCACACAGAAAACACTGAAGCTTTCTTT. Its translation: CASSPDHTENTEAFF.

The CDR3 here is CASRPPGRITEAFF. CDR3 coding DNA: TGTGCCAGCCGTCCCCCAGGGAGAATCACTGAAGCTTTCTTT. J is TRBJ1-1 and V is TRBV25-1, with a tentative D call TRBD1 (5 bases). CDR3 length: 14 residues. CDR1 and CDR2 (germline): MGHDK, SYGVNS. V lost 8 bases, J lost 4 bases, and 17 bases lay in between.

As DNA, the CDR3 is TGTGCCAGCTCGCCCGGGACAGAAGACTATGGCTACACCTTC. As protein: CASSPGTEDYGYTF. The V and J genes are TRBV18 and TRBJ1-2; 7 bases match TRBD1. V shed 6 bases and J 3 bases; nucleotides not matched to a gene: 7. CDR1 is KGHSH and CDR2 is LQKENI in the germline V gene. This CDR3 contains 14 residues.

This clone was detected once. The genes are TRBV21-1 and TRBJ2-7; TRBD1, the table's D call, lacks a check against the DNA. TRBV21-1 is a listed pseudogene. This CDR3 contains 17 residues. Written as DNA, the CDR3 is TGTGCCAGCAGCAAAGGGGCCCAGGGGACCCCCTTCTACGAGCAGTACGTC. It yields the protein CASSKGAQGTPFYEQYV.

V is TRBV6-5 and J is TRBJ1-5; 8 bases agree with TRBD1. The CDR3 has 15 amino acids. The ends lost 6 bases at V and 0 bases at J; junction bases unmatched: 4. Germline V gene sequence: CDR1 MNHEY, CDR2 SVGAGI. In DNA, the CDR3 is TGTGCCAGCAGGCCGACAGGGGTTAGCAATCAGCCCCAGCATTTT. Translation gives CASRPTGVSNQPQHF.

The CDR3 protein is CASSIGRLGQGERGELFF. The CDR3 coding sequence is TGTGCCAGTAGTATTGGCCGACTAGGACAGGGCGAGCGAGGGGAGCTGTTTTTT. The V call is TRBV19, the J call TRBJ2-2, with TRBD1 matching over 8 bases. CDR1 and CDR2 from the germline V gene are LNHDA and SQIVND (reference sequence). J lost 8 bases, V lost 3 bases, and 17 bases had no gene match. CDR3 length equals 18 residues.

This clone was recorded only once. This sequence joins TRBV30 and TRBJ2-5; 7 bases are a match to TRBD2. Germline V CDR1 and CDR2: GTSNPN, SVGIG (reference sequence). The CDR3 totals 10 residues. The trim removed 7 bases at V and 5 bases at J, leaving 1 base unmatched. CDR3 region: CAFGGETQYF. CDR3 in DNA: TGTGCCTTCGGGGGGGAGACCCAGTACTTC.

CDR3 DNA sequence: TGCGCCAGCAGTGGGGGGGACGCAAACGGCGGGGTAGATACGCAGTATTTT. It encodes CASSGGDANGGVDTQYF. The rearrangement uses TRBV10-1 and TRBJ2-3; possible D gene TRBD2, 6 bases. This CDR3 comprises 17 residues. Trimming shortened V by 4 bases and J by 5 bases, and 22 bases separated the two germline ends. CDR1 WNHNN and CDR2 SYGVQD come from the germline V gene (reference sequence).

The V call is TRBV19, the J call TRBJ2-2; D is uncertain. CDR1 is LNHDA, CDR2 SQIVND, per germline (reference sequence). This CDR3 contains 15 residues. The V end was cut by 5 bases, the J end by 2 bases, with 12 bases between. CDR3 sequence: CASSAGPANTGELFF. As DNA, the CDR3 is TGTGCCAGTAGTGCTGGACCAGCAAACACCGGGGAGCTGTTTTTT.

CDR3 sequence reads: CASLQGKFEKLFF. The CDR3 DNA reads as TGTGCCAGTCTACAGGGAAAATTCGAAAAACTGTTTTTT. The chain joins TRBV19 to TRBJ1-4; the D gene is possibly TRBD1 (6 bases). Trimming took 8 bases from V and 8 from J, leaving 15 bases between them. The CDR3 extends over 13 amino acids. Germline values: CDR1 LNHDA, CDR2 SQIVND (reference sequence).

This sequence joins TRBV18 and TRBJ2-7; D call uncertain. V shed 6 bases and J shed 2 bases, with 8 bases lying between them. Per the germline V gene, CDR1 is KGHSH and CDR2 is LQKENI. The CDR3 covers 12 residues. CDR3 sequence reads: CASSPQAYEQYF. The CDR3 DNA follows: TGTGCCAGCTCGCCTCAGGCCTACGAGCAGTACTTC.

The genes are TRBV5-1 and TRBJ2-2; TRBD1 agrees at 10 bases. This CDR3 is 16 amino acids long. With V trimmed by 5 bases and J by 4 bases, 8 bases remained unmatched. Per germline, CDR1 SGHRS and CDR2 YFSETQ. The CDR3 DNA reads as TGCGCCAGCAGGCCCGGGACAGGGGTCGCCACCGGGGAGCTGTTTTTT. Translating it yields CASRPGTGVATGELFF.

V is TRBV4-3 and J is TRBJ2-5, with TRBD1 identical over 12 bases. CDR1 LGHNA and CDR2 YSLEER come from the germline V gene. This CDR3 region has 18 residues. V lost 0 bases, J lost 5 bases, and 10 bases stayed unmatched. CDR3 sequence reads: CASSQDFPGTGGRETQYF. The DNA for the CDR3 is TGCGCCAGCAGCCAAGATTTCCCTGGGACAGGGGGCAGGGAGACCCAGTACTTC.

This clone was seen once. CDR3 DNA sequence: TGTGCCAGCAGCTTAGGCTACGGGGCCTCAACGAACAAAAACATTCAGTACTTC. Translating it yields CASSLGYGASTNKNIQYF. The genes are TRBV13 and TRBJ2-4; either TRBD1 or TRBD2 may supply D (5 bases each). Germline CDR1 reads PRHDT; CDR2 reads FYEKMQ (reference sequence). The V and J ends lost 0 bases and 3 bases respectively, with 18 bases between them. The CDR3 consists of 18 residues.

This clone occurred a few times. The rearrangement joins TRBV12-5 to TRBJ2-1; TRBD1 matches 7 bases. Per the germline V gene, CDR1 is LGHNT and CDR2 is FRNRAP. There are 13 residues in the CDR3. Trimming cost V 5 bases and J 4 bases; bases outside gene matches: 2. CDR3 DNA: TGTGCTAGTGGTATGGGACAGTACAATGAGCAGTTCTTC. It specifies CASGMGQYNEQFF.

The rearrangement links TRBV7-2 to TRBJ1-4; D is perhaps TRBD1 (5 bases). V was cut by 2 bases and J by 7 bases, with 14 bases left in between. This CDR3 region has 15 residues. Germline lookup yields CDR1 SGHTA and CDR2 FQGNSA. This chain's CDR3 is CASSLFGGEGEKLFF. The CDR3 DNA follows: TGTGCCAGCAGCTTATTCGGGGGAGAGGGTGAAAAACTGTTTTTT.

V and J are TRBV5-5 and TRBJ1-1, with D hard to call. Trimming took off 5 bases at V and 0 bases at J, with 11 bases between the two ends. The CDR3 is made up of 14 amino acids. Germline V gene lookup returns CDR1 SGHKS and CDR2 YYEKEE (reference sequence). This chain's CDR3 is CASRKDDMNTEAFF. The CDR3 bases are TGTGCCAGCAGGAAGGATGATATGAACACTGAAGCTTTCTTT.

The rearrangement uses TRBV21-1 and TRBJ2-7. TRBV21-1 is a listed pseudogene. The CDR3 is made up of 10 amino acids. The CDR3, as DNA: TGTGCCAGTGACGAAAATACGCAGTACTTC. It translates to CASDENTQYF.

The CDR3 bases are TGTGCCAGCAGCTTAGCGACCGATAGCAATCAGCCCCAGCATTTT. Amino acids: CASSLATDSNQPQHF. The rearrangement joins TRBV11-2 to TRBJ1-5; D is unclear. Trimming removed 1 base from V and 0 bases from J, with 7 bases in between. From germline, CDR1 is SGHAT and CDR2 FQNNGV. The CDR3 is 15 residues long.

The chain recombines TRBV5-1 with TRBJ1-2; D is possibly TRBD1 (5 bases). This CDR3 has 14 amino acids. Germline CDR1 SGHRS, CDR2 YFSETQ. Trimming cost V 6 bases and J 4 bases, with 16 bases left between them. As DNA, the CDR3 is TGCGCCAGCACCAAAGATAGGGGAAGCTATGGCTACACCTTC. Protein: CASTKDRGSYGYTF.

The chain has TRBV18 and TRBJ2-1; tentative D call: TRBD1 (6 bases). Germline V gene data show CDR1 as KGHSH and CDR2 as LQKENI. Trimming removed 0 bases from V and 8 bases from J, with 8 bases in between. The CDR3 contains 13 residues. The CDR3, as DNA: TGTGCCAGCTCACCACCATCAGGGGATGAGCAGTTCTTC. Protein sequence: CASSPPSGDEQFF.

CDR3 sequence reads: CASRRNNEQFF. Written as DNA, the CDR3 is TGTGCCAGCCGCCGAAACAATGAGCAGTTCTTC. This chain links TRBV27 with TRBJ2-1; D remains ambiguous. Germline V gene data show CDR1 as MNHEY and CDR2 as SMNVEV (reference sequence). The CDR3 spans 11 residues. V was pared by 8 bases and J by 5 bases, with 7 bases between.

Only one count was recorded for this clone. This chain links TRBV6-5 with TRBJ1-1; D is ambiguous. The germline V gene has CDR1 MNHEY and CDR2 SVGAGI. The CDR3 contains 14 residues. With 7 bases removed from V and 4 bases from J, the gap between germline ends came to 16 bases. Here the CDR3 reads CASTYSVGITEAFF. The DNA of the CDR3 is TGTGCCAGCACCTATTCTGTAGGGATCACTGAAGCTTTCTTT.